These 22 T cell receptor beta chains came from one sample sequenced in a study of tumor-infiltrating lymphocytes in primary liver carcinoma. Starting from around 0.45 ug of total RNA, TCR beta cDNA was produced with a primer in the constant region. Slightly modified ARM-PCR, run as three nested multiplex PCR rounds, produced the TCR beta libraries. Each of the first two PCR rounds ran 9 to 11 cycles with TRBV1-TRBV30 forward and C-beta reverse primers. TCRdb recomputed calls from the multiplex PCR reads with MiXCR, one row per CDR3 protein. This sample has fewer than 200,000 distinct CDR3 sequences, with over 80% found just once. Co-extraction of both nucleic acids (RNA and DNA) used roughly 18-32 mg of unsorted bulk tissue. Source material: tumor tissue from primary liver carcinoma. The receptors stem from a man aged 35 to 55 with primary liver carcinoma and hepatitis B virus infection.

V is TRBV12-3 or TRBV12-4 and J is TRBJ1-2; 7 bases agree with TRBD1. The CDR3 loop spans 15 amino acids. V lost 6 bases and J lost 5; bases outside the gene matches: 12. The CDR3 nucleotides read TGTGCCAGCAGATCCGTACAGGGGATTGGATATGGCTACACCTTC. Protein product: CASRSVQGIGYGYTF.

As concerns this clonotype: This may stem from a read error, because a much larger clone lies one nucleotide away. The chain carries TRBV4-3 and TRBJ2-2; D is perhaps TRBD2 (6 bases). The germline CDR1 and CDR2 sequences are LGHNA and YSLEER. The CDR3 covers 13 residues. The CDR3 protein is CASSQDWCGDLFF. CDR3 DNA sequence: TGCGCCAGCAGCCAAGATTGGTGCGGGGACCTGTTTTTT.

Worth noting for this clonotype: A read error may account for a junction end that differs from germline. V usage is TRBV29-1 and J usage is TRBJ2-2; either TRBD1 or TRBD2 may fit D (5 bases each). The CDR3 length is 16 residues. From germline, CDR1 is SQVTM and CDR2 ANQGSEA. The CDR3 here is CSVPSPGCANTGELFF. In DNA, the CDR3 is TGTAGCGTTCCGAGTCCAGGGTGCGCGAACACCGGGGAGCTGTTTTTT.

This clonotype has at least ten counts. The J gene is TRBJ2-3, the V gene TRBV5-1; D is perhaps TRBD1 or TRBD2 (5 bases each). Germline CDR1 is SGHRS and CDR2 is YFSETQ. V lost 7 bases and J lost 3, with 21 bases in between. CDR3 length: 16 amino acids. CDR3 residues: CASASDVGRETDTQYF. CDR3 DNA sequence: TGCGCCAGCGCATCAGACGTAGGCAGGGAGACAGATACGCAGTATTTT.

This CDR3 is CSVAGPYRNLYEQYF. The CDR3 DNA reads as TGCAGCGTAGCCGGACCATACAGGAATCTCTACGAGCAGTACTTC. The chain is built from TRBV29-1 and TRBJ2-7; the D gene is possibly TRBD1 (5 bases). This CDR3 comprises 15 residues. Germline CDR1 SQVTM, CDR2 ANQGSEA. V lost 6 bases, J lost 3 bases, and 21 bases lay in between.

About this clonotype itself: Here the CDR3 omits its conserved ending phenylalanine or tryptophan, so a read error is the likely source. The chain carries TRBV29-1 and TRBJ2-1; possible D gene TRBD1, 5 bases. The CDR3 is made up of 12 amino acids. In germline, CDR1 is SQVTM, CDR2 ANQGSEA. CDR3 sequence reads: CGVAQAVNEQFS. The DNA of the CDR3 is TGCGGCGTGGCACAGGCAGTCAATGAGCAGTTCTCC.

Notes on this clonotype: An end of the junction does not agree with germline; a read error may underlie this. The chain recombines TRBV4-2 with TRBJ2-6, with TRBD2 matching over 7 bases. CDR1 is LGHNA, CDR2 YNFKEQ, per germline. This CDR3 is built from 18 residues. CDR3 sequence (DNA): TGTGCCAGCAGCCAGGTTGGGGCTAGCGGTTCTGGGGCCAATGTCCTGACTTTC. Residues: CASSQVGASGSGANVLTF.

The chain has TRBV2 and TRBJ2-2, with 9 bases lining up with TRBD2. The CDR3 is 15 residues long. The germline gives CDR1 SNHLY, CDR2 FYNNEI. V was pared by 4 bases and J by 7 bases, with 7 bases of the junction left unmatched. CDR3 loop: CASSVLAGSIGELFF. Written as DNA, the CDR3 is TGTGCCAGCAGTGTTCTAGCGGGGAGCATCGGGGAGCTGTTTTTT. Combining the CDR3 with reference TRBV2 and TRBJ2-2 gives the whole variable domain EPEVTQTPSHQVTQMGQEVILRCVPISNHLYFYWYRQILGQKVEFLVSFYNNEISEKSEIFDDQFSVERPDGSNFTLKIRSTKLEDSAMYFCASSVLAGSIGELFFGEGSRLTVL.

V and J are TRBV6-6 and TRBJ2-1; 8 nucleotides line up with TRBD2. J was trimmed by 0 bases and V by 9 bases; bases with no gene match: 13. The length of the CDR3 is 17 residues. Germline loops: CDR1 MNHNY, CDR2 SVGAGI (reference sequence). The CDR3 nucleotides read TGTGCCAGAAGTGGATTAGCGGGAATGAGCTCCTACAATGAGCAGTTCTTC. This encodes CARSGLAGMSSYNEQFF.

Points on this clonotype: The CDR3 end shows no conserved phenylalanine or tryptophan, and so a read error is likely. No DNA is shown, since the ends of the CDR3 on it are uncertain; the CDR3 is the one TCRdb lists. This chain uses TRBV11-1 with TRBJ2-4; the DNA was not compared with TRBD2, the D call given in the table. The CDR3 spans 17 amino acids, including both terminal residues. Germline V gives CDR1 SGHAT, CDR2 FQDESV (reference sequence). CDR3 region: CASNFPGSSGTKNIQYI.

Concerning this clonotype: At one end, the junction sequence differs from germline, possibly due to a read error. The V and J genes are TRBV6-2 or TRBV6-3 and TRBJ1-1; no definite D call. The CDR3 is made up of 13 amino acids. The germline gives CDR1 MNHEY, CDR2 SVGEGT. CDR3 sequence reads: CASRLTQNSETFF. CDR3 sequence (DNA): TGTGCCAGCCGACTGACACAAAACAGTGAAACTTTCTTT.

Comments on this clonotype: With a much larger clone just one base away, this may be a read error. The CDR3 region is CAWSTSSGWETQCF. The CDR3 DNA reads as TGTGCCTGGAGTACCTCCTCGGGCTGGGAGACCCAGTGCTTC. The rearrangement joins TRBV30 to TRBJ2-5; a weak D match, TRBD2 (5 bases). This CDR3 has 14 residues. Germline assignment: CDR1 GTSNPN and CDR2 SVGIG (reference sequence).

A word on this clonotype: Compared with germline, one end of the junction differs, possibly owing to a read error. V and J are TRBV29-1 and TRBJ2-1; 10 bases line up with TRBD2. Germline lookup yields CDR1 SQVTM and CDR2 ANQGSEA. This CDR3 contains 15 residues. The CDR3 region is CSAEGLAEQVNEQFF. CDR3 DNA: TGTAGCGCTGAAGGACTAGCGGAGCAGGTGAATGAGCAGTTCTTC.

The J gene is TRBJ2-1, the V gene TRBV6-1, with 9 bases fitting TRBD1. Germline V gene sequence: CDR1 MNHNS, CDR2 SASEGT. Trimming cost V 8 bases and J 6 bases; bases outside gene matches: 11. CDR3 size: 15 residues. The CDR3 is CASGGDRGFSNEQFF. Written as DNA, the CDR3 is TGTGCCAGCGGTGGAGACAGGGGGTTTAGCAATGAGCAGTTCTTC.

A remark on this clonotype: A read error may be the cause here, since a much bigger clone is one base away. The genes are TRBV2 and TRBJ2-5, with D uncertain. CDR3 length: 10 residues. Germline lookup yields CDR1 SNHLY and CDR2 FYNNEI. The CDR3 loop is CASIEETQYF. The DNA for the CDR3 is TGTGCCAGCATTGAAGAGACCCAGTACTTC.

The V gene is TRBV7-3, the J gene TRBJ2-3; D may be TRBD1 or TRBD2 (5 bases each). The CDR3 spans 17 residues. The germline CDR1 and CDR2 sequences are SGHTA and FQGTGA. The V end lost 1 base, the J end lost 2 bases, and 16 bases lay between the germline ends. CDR3 in amino acids: CASSLRAGQGATDTQYF. The DNA of the CDR3 is TGTGCCAGCAGCTTAAGGGCGGGCCAAGGGGCCACAGATACGCAGTATTTT.

CDR3 in DNA: TGCGCCAGCAACCTTGAGGGAGGGCTGCGTCAAGAGACCCAGTACTTC. It translates to CASNLEGGLRQETQYF. The rearrangement links TRBV4-1 to TRBJ2-5; 7 bases map to TRBD2. The CDR3 extends over 16 amino acids. CDR1 MGHRA and CDR2 YSYEKL come from the germline V gene. The trim removed 7 bases at V and 2 bases at J, leaving 13 bases unmatched.

As regards this clonotype: This CDR3 is missing its conserved last phenylalanine or tryptophan, likely due to a read error. The CDR3 spells CSVVGYRGGGNTIYC. The CDR3, as DNA: TGCAGCGTTGTGGGGTACAGGGGGGGAGGAAACACCATATATTGT. The rearrangement links TRBV29-1 to TRBJ1-3, with 8 bases identical to TRBD1. This CDR3 region has 15 residues. The ends lost 4 bases at V and 4 bases at J; junction bases unmatched: 9. Per germline, CDR1 SQVTM and CDR2 ANQGSEA.

In this sample, this clonotype turned up once. The germline gene is not matched at one end of the junction; a read error may be the cause. This chain uses TRBV6-5 with TRBJ2-7; TRBD1 agrees at 9 bases. The CDR3 consists of 13 residues. Looked up from germline, CDR1 is MNHEY and CDR2 is SVGAGI. The chain's CDR3 is CASMSHTGGELYF. CDR3 bases: TGTGCCAGCATGTCCCATACAGGGGGCGAGCTGTACTTC.

A remark on this clonotype: An end of the junction differs from the germline gene, which may be a read error. The chain has TRBV10-3 and TRBJ2-1; D call uncertain. Germline CDR1 and CDR2: ENHRY and SYGVKD. This CDR3 contains 14 residues. Here the CDR3 reads CAISQAIGYKEQFF. The CDR3 DNA reads as TGTGCCATCTCCCAGGCCATTGGCTACAAAGAGCAGTTCTTC.

Concerning this clonotype itself: One end of the junction fails to match germline, which may point to a read error. V usage is TRBV6-1 and J usage is TRBJ1-5; no clear D. The CDR3 totals 15 residues. The germline CDR1 and CDR2 sequences are MNHNS and SASEGT. The CDR3 coding sequence is TGTGCCGGCAGTGCCTCTATATGGAGCAATCAGCCCCAGCATTTT. Translated, it gives CAGSASIWSNQPQHF.

The chain links TRBV10-1 to TRBJ2-7; D is possibly TRBD1 or TRBD2 (5 bases each). The V end was cut by 4 bases, the J end by 4 bases, with 14 bases between. The CDR3 covers 14 residues. Germline CDR1 reads WNHNN; CDR2 reads SYGVQD (reference sequence). The CDR3 region is CASSGEIRGYEQYF. Written as DNA, the CDR3 is TGCGCCAGCAGTGGGGAGATTAGGGGATACGAGCAGTACTTC.